A selection of T cell receptor beta chains follows, all from one sample in a study of T cells in Graves' hyperthyroidism and ophthalmopathy. TCRdb reprocessed the multiplex PCR reads via MiXCR and lists one record per CDR3 protein. Of 600,000 to 800,000 distinct CDR3 sequences listed, around 40% were seen once; the top ten hold around 31%. The sequenced sample consisted of blood. The receptors were gathered from a woman aged 40 to 50 with Graves' hyperthyroidism. The CDR3 runs from the conserved cysteine through the conserved F or W. Fields, in order: V gene, CDR3 length, J gene, clone size, CDR3 protein. Part of the rows lack a size; the others show once, few, many or a class for expanded clones.

V gene: TRBV13
CDR3 length: 15
J gene: TRBJ1-1
clone size: many
CDR3 protein: CASSLGLGGNTEAFF

V gene: TRBV20-1
CDR3 length: 11
J gene: TRBJ2-5
clone size: many
CDR3 protein: CSALPGETQYF

V gene: TRBV19
CDR3 length: 15
J gene: TRBJ1-1
clone size: few
CDR3 protein: CASSTEGGMNTEAFF

V gene: TRBV10-3
CDR3 length: 16
J gene: TRBJ2-2
clone size: .
CDR3 protein: CAISGSPDRDDGELFF

V gene: TRBV2
CDR3 length: 11
J gene: TRBJ2-5
clone size: .
CDR3 protein: CATRTGETQYF

V gene: TRBV4-1
CDR3 length: 16
J gene: TRBJ2-7
clone size: .
CDR3 protein: CASSLGTSGRKREQYF

V gene: TRBV10-3
CDR3 length: 15
J gene: TRBJ2-7
clone size: .
CDR3 protein: CAIGEMTGGSYEQYF

V gene: TRBV5-1
CDR3 length: 14
J gene: TRBJ1-1
clone size: .
CDR3 protein: CASRRTTGNTEAFF

V gene: TRBV2
CDR3 length: 14
J gene: TRBJ2-3
clone size: many
CDR3 protein: CASGLGASTDTQYF

V gene: TRBV10-2
CDR3 length: 13
J gene: TRBJ1-1
clone size: many
CDR3 protein: CASRTPGGTEAFF

V gene: TRBV6-5
CDR3 length: 14
J gene: TRBJ1-5
clone size: many
CDR3 protein: CASTYRVGNQPQHF

V gene: TRBV7-2
CDR3 length: 17
J gene: TRBJ2-6
clone size: .
CDR3 protein: CASSLDRGDSGANVLTF

V gene: TRBV9
CDR3 length: 14
J gene: TRBJ2-7
clone size: .
CDR3 protein: CASSHILTGYEQYF

V gene: TRBV20-1
CDR3 length: 13
J gene: TRBJ1-2
clone size: many
CDR3 protein: CSASPLRGGGYTF

V gene: TRBV12-3/TRBV12-4
CDR3 length: 14
J gene: TRBJ1-5
clone size: many
CDR3 protein: CASTKAPDGLPQHF

V gene: TRBV20-1
CDR3 length: 16
J gene: TRBJ2-7
clone size: .
CDR3 protein: CSARDQGLYFSYEQYF

V gene: TRBV6-5
CDR3 length: 14
J gene: TRBJ2-7
clone size: few
CDR3 protein: CASSYLSRQGEQYF

V gene: TRBV15
CDR3 length: 16
J gene: TRBJ1-5
clone size: .
CDR3 protein: CATSRGSTGSIQPQHF

V gene: TRBV5-5
CDR3 length: 15
J gene: TRBJ2-5
clone size: few
CDR3 protein: CASSQAAGIQETQYF

V gene: TRBV7-9
CDR3 length: 16
J gene: TRBJ2-5
clone size: many
CDR3 protein: CASSLSPDTDKETQYF

V gene: TRBV28
CDR3 length: 11
J gene: TRBJ2-2
clone size: few
CDR3 protein: CASRSIGELFF

V gene: TRBV20-1
CDR3 length: 15
J gene: TRBJ2-5
clone size: .
CDR3 protein: CSATLRLAGKETQYF

V gene: TRBV10-3
CDR3 length: 13
J gene: TRBJ1-4
clone size: .
CDR3 protein: CAIGGGLLKNCFF

V gene: TRBV12-3/TRBV12-4
CDR3 length: 14
J gene: TRBJ2-5
clone size: many
CDR3 protein: CASTPAARPETQYF

V gene: TRBV12-3/TRBV12-4
CDR3 length: 18
J gene: TRBJ1-5
clone size: .
CDR3 protein: CASSSRVPGQGKDQPQHF

V gene: TRBV14
CDR3 length: 16
J gene: TRBJ1-1
clone size: .
CDR3 protein: CASSQDRGWGETEAFF

V gene: TRBV29-1
CDR3 length: 13
J gene: TRBJ1-3
clone size: .
CDR3 protein: CSLGAGAGNTIYF

V gene: TRBV7-2
CDR3 length: 14
J gene: TRBJ1-4
clone size: .
CDR3 protein: CASSSEDGDEKLFF

V gene: TRBV7-9
CDR3 length: 14
J gene: TRBJ1-5
clone size: many
CDR3 protein: CASSFSGANQPQHF

V gene: TRBV20-1
CDR3 length: 12
J gene: TRBJ2-1
clone size: few
CDR3 protein: CSARPKRGEQFF

V gene: TRBV7-1
CDR3 length: 15
J gene: TRBJ2-5
clone size: once
CDR3 protein: CASSSTGQGNQPQYF

V gene: TRBV15
CDR3 length: 16
J gene: TRBJ2-7
clone size: many
CDR3 protein: CATSRDVGTGAYEQCF

V gene: TRBV12-3/TRBV12-4
CDR3 length: 17
J gene: TRBJ2-7
clone size: many
CDR3 protein: CASSFRIRDRITYEQYF

V gene: TRBV7-2
CDR3 length: 15
J gene: TRBJ1-5
clone size: .
CDR3 protein: CASNPPGQGHQPQHF

V gene: TRBV25-1
CDR3 length: 14
J gene: TRBJ1-4
clone size: .
CDR3 protein: CSASPGTVNEKLFF

V gene: TRBV7-9
CDR3 length: 15
J gene: TRBJ1-4
clone size: many
CDR3 protein: CASSLAPQGNEKLFF

V gene: TRBV29-1
CDR3 length: 16
J gene: TRBJ1-2
clone size: many
CDR3 protein: CSVEQGQGLFSSGYTF

V gene: TRBV12-3/TRBV12-4
CDR3 length: 11
J gene: TRBJ1-2
clone size: many
CDR3 protein: CASTDNYGYTF

V gene: TRBV24-1
CDR3 length: 13
J gene: TRBJ1-2
clone size: .
CDR3 protein: CATSRGDAYGYTF

V gene: TRBV12-3/TRBV12-4
CDR3 length: 14
J gene: TRBJ1-4
clone size: few
CDR3 protein: CASSRTWMNKKLFF

V gene: TRBV5-8
CDR3 length: 13
J gene: TRBJ2-7
clone size: few
CDR3 protein: CASSFVGVLEQYF

V gene: TRBV2
CDR3 length: 17
J gene: TRBJ1-6
clone size: many
CDR3 protein: CASSEEAGWPLNSPLHF

V gene: TRBV7-2
CDR3 length: 17
J gene: TRBJ1-6
clone size: .
CDR3 protein: CASSPRTASSYNSPLHF

V gene: TRBV5-6
CDR3 length: 15
J gene: TRBJ2-7
clone size: .
CDR3 protein: CASSWMTGTGYEQYF

V gene: TRBV20-1
CDR3 length: 12
J gene: TRBJ2-3
clone size: .
CDR3 protein: CSARESGDTQYF

V gene: TRBV10-1
CDR3 length: 15
J gene: TRBJ2-2
clone size: .
CDR3 protein: CASTRTGDGTGELFF

V gene: TRBV24-1
CDR3 length: 11
J gene: TRBJ2-1
clone size: few
CDR3 protein: CATSERREQFF

V gene: TRBV6-5
CDR3 length: 15
J gene: TRBJ1-5
clone size: few
CDR3 protein: CASNPTGHSNQPQHF

V gene: TRBV7-9
CDR3 length: 17
J gene: TRBJ2-1
clone size: .
CDR3 protein: CASSSIPPGAGGNEQFF

V gene: TRBV4-3
CDR3 length: 15
J gene: TRBJ2-7
clone size: .
CDR3 protein: CASSQDQSRSYEQYF

V gene: TRBV9
CDR3 length: 12
J gene: TRBJ2-5
clone size: many
CDR3 protein: CASSTPLGTQYF

V gene: TRBV25-1
CDR3 length: 13
J gene: TRBJ1-2
clone size: many
CDR3 protein: CASSTVINYGYTF

V gene: TRBV10-3
CDR3 length: 13
J gene: TRBJ2-6
clone size: .
CDR3 protein: CAISGTGTNVLTF